This T cell receptor beta chain was obtained from a study of beta chain features in type 1 diabetes. CDR1 is MNHNS, CDR2 SASEGT, per germline. CDR3 length equals 14 residues. Germline trimming cut 1 base from V and 4 bases from J; bases unmatched to any gene: 0. As every portion of the isolated RNA was reverse transcribed, the sequencing read expressed TCRB transcripts. Clones were read by immunoSEQ multiplex PCR, and TCRdb kept only the in-frame ones, dropping some. This sample carries about 110,000 clones, 30% to 50% of them seen once, and the ten largest clones take 0.065%. By way of CD45RO/CCR7/CD25/CD127/CD95/CD27, the CD4+ regulatory, stem cell-like memory, central memory and naive cells were sorted.

The clonotype originates from a woman under 30 in good health. Sequenced input: stem cell memory CD4+ T cells from blood. This sequence joins TRBV6-1 and TRBJ2-7; 11 bases map to TRBD2. The CDR3 sequence is CASSEGLAGYEQYF. The CDR3 DNA sequence: TGTGCCAGCAGTGAAGGACTAGCGGGATACGAGCAGTACTTC.